A selection of T cell receptor beta chains follows, all from one sample in a study of T-cell memory formation after mild COVID-19. TCRdb re-called the 5' RACE reads with MiXCR, one entry per CDR3 protein. This sample has around 310,000 distinct CDR3 sequences, with 15% found just once. The sequencing input was PBMCs or a T cell subset sorted from them (not recorded which). The receptors were gathered from a man between 18 and 35 years old who had mild COVID-19 (a few samples of this study predate the infection). Cell type and time point are not known. CDR3s include the opening cysteine and the closing phenylalanine or tryptophan. A D gene is named only where the DNA matches it firmly. Expanded clones get a size class; other rows say once, few or many, or leave the size out.

>many|TRBJ1-1|TRBD1|TRBV7-2
CASSTRDRENTEAFF
TGTGCCAGCAGCACTCGGGACAGAGAGAACACTGAAGCTTTCTTT
>.|TRBJ2-2|TRBD1|TRBV7-3
CASSSTRTGSGTGELFF
TGTGCCAGCAGCTCAACGAGGACAGGTTCGGGGACCGGGGAGCTGTTTTTT
>.|TRBJ2-1|TRBD2|TRBV18
CASSPDMERDFSDEQFF
TGTGCCAGCTCACCGGATATGGAGCGGGATTTCTCAGATGAGCAGTTCTTC
>.|TRBJ2-5|.|TRBV20-1
CSARKGDGETQYF
TGCAGTGCTAGAAAGGGGGATGGCGAGACCCAGTACTTC
>.|TRBJ2-4|TRBD1|TRBV20-1
CSAHNPGTGDIQYF
TGCAGTGCTCATAACCCCGGGACAGGGGACATTCAGTACTTC
>few|TRBJ1-6|TRBD1|TRBV23-1
CASSQSRDSLNSPLHF
TGCGCCAGCAGTCAAAGCCGGGACAGCCTGAATTCACCCCTCCACTTT
>.|TRBJ2-5|TRBD1|TRBV4-2
CASSQDAGPGGETQYF
TGTGCCAGCAGCCAAGATGCGGGGCCAGGGGGCGAGACCCAGTACTTC
>.|TRBJ1-2|.|TRBV5-1
CASSLQESTGDGYTF
TGCGCCAGCAGCTTGCAAGAGTCGACAGGTGATGGCTACACCTTC
>few|TRBJ2-1|.|TRBV12-3/TRBV12-4
CASSFTRGDEQFF
TGTGCCAGCAGTTTTACGAGGGGGGATGAGCAGTTCTTC
>.|TRBJ1-6|.|TRBV6-5
CASSSAGDSPLHF
TGTGCCAGCAGCTCCGCCGGGGATTCACCCCTCCACTTT
>few|TRBJ1-2|.|TRBV6-6
CASREVNGYTF
TGTGCCAGCCGTGAGGTGAACGGCTACACCTTC
>many|TRBJ1-2|.|TRBV25-1
CASSDRVNYGYTF
TGTGCCAGTAGTGATAGGGTAAACTATGGCTACACCTTC
>.|TRBJ2-1|TRBD1|TRBV7-9
CASSVTTGQGIHEQFF
TGTGCCAGCAGCGTAACTACGGGACAGGGGATTCATGAGCAGTTCTTC
>.|TRBJ2-7|TRBD1|TRBV4-1
CASSQDRGRPYEQYF
TGCGCCAGCAGCCAAGACAGGGGGCGACCCTACGAGCAGTACTTC
>few|TRBJ1-1|.|TRBV2
CASSAYTEAFF
TGTGCCAGCAGTGCGTACACTGAAGCTTTCTTT
>.|TRBJ2-1|TRBD2|TRBV6-1
CASTLQRGSSYNEQFF
TGTGCCAGCACCCTCCAGCGGGGGAGCTCCTACAATGAGCAGTTCTTC
>.|TRBJ1-1|.|TRBV27
CASSTTDTEAFF
TGTGCCAGCAGTACGACAGACACTGAAGCTTTCTTT
>once|TRBJ2-5|TRBD1|TRBV7-6
CASTLTGGNKETQYF
TGTGCCAGCACCCTAACAGGGGGAAACAAAGAGACCCAGTACTTC
>many|TRBJ2-5|.|TRBV12-3/TRBV12-4
CASRIQETQYF
TGTGCCAGCAGGATACAAGAGACCCAGTACTTC
>.|TRBJ1-1|TRBD1|TRBV20-1
CSARGAGGNTEAFF
TGCAGTGCTAGAGGAGCAGGGGGGAACACTGAAGCTTTCTTT
>.|TRBJ2-1|TRBD2|TRBV5-1
CASSFGLAGINEQFF
TGCGCCAGCAGCTTCGGACTAGCGGGGATCAATGAGCAGTTCTTC
>many|TRBJ2-1|.|TRBV6-5
CASSYGLSGGPQQFF
TGTGCCAGCAGTTATGGTCTTTCTGGGGGGCCTCAGCAGTTCTTC
>.|TRBJ1-3|TRBD1|TRBV7-4
CASSPSRRGPPDQTYSGNTIYF
TGTGCCAGCAGCCCCTCACGGAGGGGGCCACCAGACCAGACATACTCTGGAAACACCATATATTTT